The 3 T cell receptor beta chains below all came from one sample that was sequenced in a study of cytomegalovirus exposure and HLA in healthy donors. Both 60 Vbeta primers and 13 Jbeta primers went into the PCR. TCRdb keeps only in-frame clones here, not all; method: immunoSEQ multiplex PCR. The sample gives roughly 110,000 clones, around 80% of which show up once; 2% to 3% is in the top ten. The specimen sequenced was PBMCs. These receptors came from a man under 40 in good health and CMV-seropositive.

The CDR3 region is CASSPSGGVGDTQYF. CDR3 nucleotides: TGTGCCAGCAGCCCTAGCGGGGGGGTTGGAGATACGCAGTATTTT. The chain employs TRBV4-2 and TRBJ2-3; 12 positions agree with TRBD2. The V and J ends lost 4 bases and 5 bases, in that order; junction bases with no gene match: 4. Germline CDR1 is LGHNA and CDR2 is YNFKEQ. The CDR3 is made up of 15 amino acids.

A remark on this clone: A junction boundary mismatches the germline segment, possibly from a read error. This chain joins TRBV10-3 and TRBJ2-6; D is perhaps TRBD1 (5 bases). Germline assignment: CDR1 ENHRY and CDR2 SYGVKD. The CDR3 is made up of 13 amino acids. CDR3 nucleotides: TGTGCCATCGCGACCTCTGGGGCCAACGGCCTGACTTTC. Amino acid sequence: CAIATSGANGLTF.

This clone occurred once. This chain joins TRBV5-6 and TRBJ1-6; 9 nucleotides match TRBD1. CDR1 and CDR2 from the germline V gene are SGHDT and YYEEEE. Trimming took 4 bases from V and 12 from J; bases not matched to a gene: 8. The CDR3 sequence is 14 residues long. Here the CDR3 reads CASSLTGGGRPLHF. Written as DNA, the CDR3 is TGTGCCAGCAGCCTGACAGGGGGAGGGAGACCCCTCCACTTT.